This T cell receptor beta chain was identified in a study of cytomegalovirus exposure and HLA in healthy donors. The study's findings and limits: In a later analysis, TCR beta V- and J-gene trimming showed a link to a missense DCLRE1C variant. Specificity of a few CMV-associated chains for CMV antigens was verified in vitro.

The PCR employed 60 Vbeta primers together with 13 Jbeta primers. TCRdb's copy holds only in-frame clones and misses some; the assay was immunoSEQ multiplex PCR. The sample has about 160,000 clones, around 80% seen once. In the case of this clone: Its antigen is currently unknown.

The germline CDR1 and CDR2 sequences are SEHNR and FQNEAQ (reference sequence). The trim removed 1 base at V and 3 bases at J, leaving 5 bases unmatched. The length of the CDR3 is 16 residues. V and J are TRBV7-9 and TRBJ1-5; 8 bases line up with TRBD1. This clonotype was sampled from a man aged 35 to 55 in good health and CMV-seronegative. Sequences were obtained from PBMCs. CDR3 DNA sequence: TGTGCCAGCAGCTTAGTAGGGACAGGTTTCAATCAGCCCCAGCATTTT. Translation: CASSLVGTGFNQPQHF.